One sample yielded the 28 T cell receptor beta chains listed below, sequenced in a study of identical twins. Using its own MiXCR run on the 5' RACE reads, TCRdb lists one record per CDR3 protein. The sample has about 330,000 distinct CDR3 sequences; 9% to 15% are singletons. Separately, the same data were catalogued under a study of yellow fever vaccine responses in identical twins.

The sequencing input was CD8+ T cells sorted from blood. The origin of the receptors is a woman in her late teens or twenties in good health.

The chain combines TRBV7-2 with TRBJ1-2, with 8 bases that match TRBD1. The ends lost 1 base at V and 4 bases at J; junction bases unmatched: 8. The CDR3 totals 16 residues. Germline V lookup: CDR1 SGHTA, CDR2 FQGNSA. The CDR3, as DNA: TGTGCCAGCAGCTTAGGGCAGGGGGCCCTTAGCTATGGCTACACCTTC. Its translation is CASSLGQGALSYGYTF.

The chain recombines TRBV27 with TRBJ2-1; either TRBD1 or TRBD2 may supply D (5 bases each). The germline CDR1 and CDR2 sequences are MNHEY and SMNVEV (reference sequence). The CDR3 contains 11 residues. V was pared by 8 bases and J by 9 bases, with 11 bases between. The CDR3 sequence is CASYLGGEQFF. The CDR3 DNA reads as TGTGCCAGCTACCTTGGGGGTGAGCAGTTCTTC.

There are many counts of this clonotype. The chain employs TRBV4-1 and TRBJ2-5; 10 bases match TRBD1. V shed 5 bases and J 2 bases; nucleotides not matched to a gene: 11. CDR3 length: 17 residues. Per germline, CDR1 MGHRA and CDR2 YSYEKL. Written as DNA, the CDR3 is TGCGCCAGCAGCACCCAACCGGGACAGGGGCGGCAAGAGACCCAGTACTTC. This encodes CASSTQPGQGRQETQYF.

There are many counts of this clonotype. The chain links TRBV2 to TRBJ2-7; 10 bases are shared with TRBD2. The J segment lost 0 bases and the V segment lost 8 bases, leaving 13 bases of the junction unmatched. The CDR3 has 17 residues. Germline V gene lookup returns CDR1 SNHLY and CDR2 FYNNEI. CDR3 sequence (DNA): TGTGCCAGCCTGAATGAAAAGGCTAGCGGGAGCTCCTACGAGCAGTACTTC. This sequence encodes CASLNEKASGSSYEQYF. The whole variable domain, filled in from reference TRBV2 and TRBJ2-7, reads EPEVTQTPSHQVTQMGQEVILRCVPISNHLYFYWYRQILGQKVEFLVSFYNNEISEKSEIFDDQFSVERPDGSNFTLKIRSTKLEDSAMYFCASLNEKASGSSYEQYFGPGTRLTVT.

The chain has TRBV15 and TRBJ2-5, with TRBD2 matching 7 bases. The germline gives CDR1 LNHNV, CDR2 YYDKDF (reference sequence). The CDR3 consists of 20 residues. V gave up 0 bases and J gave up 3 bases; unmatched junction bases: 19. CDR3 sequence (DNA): TGTGCCACCAGCAGAGACCCAGACCTGGTGGCTAGCGGAGAAAAAGAGACCCAGTACTTC. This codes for CATSRDPDLVASGEKETQYF.

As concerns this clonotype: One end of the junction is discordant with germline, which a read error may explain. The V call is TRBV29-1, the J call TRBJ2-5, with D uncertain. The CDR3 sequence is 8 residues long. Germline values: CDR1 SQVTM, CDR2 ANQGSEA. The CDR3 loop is CSVPARDF. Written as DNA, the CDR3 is TGCAGCGTACCTGCCCGTGACTTC.

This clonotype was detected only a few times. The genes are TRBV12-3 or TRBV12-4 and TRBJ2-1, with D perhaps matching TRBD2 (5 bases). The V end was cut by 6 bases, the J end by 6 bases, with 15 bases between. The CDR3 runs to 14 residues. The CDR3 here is CASRVAGEFNEQFF. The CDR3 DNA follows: TGTGCCAGCAGGGTAGCCGGGGAGTTCAATGAGCAGTTCTTC.

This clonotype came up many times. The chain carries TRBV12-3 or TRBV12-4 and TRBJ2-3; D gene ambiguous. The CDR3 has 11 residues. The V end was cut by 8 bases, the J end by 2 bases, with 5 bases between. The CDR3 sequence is CASGLTDTQYF. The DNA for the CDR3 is TGTGCCAGCGGCCTCACAGATACGCAGTATTTT.

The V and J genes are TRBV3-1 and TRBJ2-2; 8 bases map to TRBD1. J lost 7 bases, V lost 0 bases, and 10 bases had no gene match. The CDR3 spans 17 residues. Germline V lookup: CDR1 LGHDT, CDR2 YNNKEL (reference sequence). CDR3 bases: TGTGCCAGCAGCCAAGATCCCCCCAGGGGGCAAGTCGGGGAGCTGTTTTTT. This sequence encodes CASSQDPPRGQVGELFF.

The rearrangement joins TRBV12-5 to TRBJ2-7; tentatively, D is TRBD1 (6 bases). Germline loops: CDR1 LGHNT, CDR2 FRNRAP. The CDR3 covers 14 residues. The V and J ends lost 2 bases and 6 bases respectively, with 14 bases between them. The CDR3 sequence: CASGLTGLPGEQYV. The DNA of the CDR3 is TGTGCTAGTGGTTTGACAGGGTTGCCGGGCGAGCAGTACGTC.

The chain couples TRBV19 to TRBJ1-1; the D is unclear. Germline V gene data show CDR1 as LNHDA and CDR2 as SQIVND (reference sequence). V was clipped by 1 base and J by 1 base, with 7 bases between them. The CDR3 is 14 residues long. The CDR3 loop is CASSIVWGNTEAFF. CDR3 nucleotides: TGTGCCAGTAGTATAGTGTGGGGGAACACTGAAGCTTTCTTT.

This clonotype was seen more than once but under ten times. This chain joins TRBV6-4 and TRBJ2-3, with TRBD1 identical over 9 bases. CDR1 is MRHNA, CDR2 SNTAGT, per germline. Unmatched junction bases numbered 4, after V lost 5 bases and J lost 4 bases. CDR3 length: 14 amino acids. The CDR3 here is CASSRTGDADTQYF. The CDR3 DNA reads TGTGCCAGCAGTCGGACAGGGGACGCAGATACGCAGTATTTT.

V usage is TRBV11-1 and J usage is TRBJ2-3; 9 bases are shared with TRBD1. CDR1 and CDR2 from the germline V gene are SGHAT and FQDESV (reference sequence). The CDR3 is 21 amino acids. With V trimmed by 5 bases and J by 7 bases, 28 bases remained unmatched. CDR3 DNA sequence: TGTGCCAGCAGCATCAGCCGGGACAGGGAAATGTCGCTTGGCTCACAAAATACGCAGTATTTT. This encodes CASSISRDREMSLGSQNTQYF.

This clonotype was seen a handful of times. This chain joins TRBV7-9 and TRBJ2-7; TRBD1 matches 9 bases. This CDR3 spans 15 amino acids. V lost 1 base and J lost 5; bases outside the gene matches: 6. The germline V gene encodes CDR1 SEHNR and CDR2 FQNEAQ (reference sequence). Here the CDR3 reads CASSLGQGEVDEQYF. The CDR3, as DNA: TGTGCCAGCAGCTTAGGACAGGGGGAAGTTGACGAGCAGTACTTC.

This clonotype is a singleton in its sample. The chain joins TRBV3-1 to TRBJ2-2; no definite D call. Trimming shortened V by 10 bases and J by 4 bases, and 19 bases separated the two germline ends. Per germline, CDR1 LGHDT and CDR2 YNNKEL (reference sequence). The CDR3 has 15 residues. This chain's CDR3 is CATCQDLSVTGELFF. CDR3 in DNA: TGTGCCACCTGCCAAGATTTGAGTGTCACCGGGGAGCTGTTTTTT.

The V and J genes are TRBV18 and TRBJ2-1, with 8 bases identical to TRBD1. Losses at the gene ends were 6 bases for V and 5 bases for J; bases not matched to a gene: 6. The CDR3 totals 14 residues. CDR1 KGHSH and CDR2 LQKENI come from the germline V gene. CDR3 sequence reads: CASSQQGAHNEQFF. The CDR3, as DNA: TGTGCCAGCTCGCAGCAGGGGGCGCACAATGAGCAGTTCTTC. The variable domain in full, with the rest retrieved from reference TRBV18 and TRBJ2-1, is NAGVMQNPRHLVRRRGQEARLRCSPMKGHSHVYWYRQLPEEGLKFMVYLQKENIIDESGMPKERFSAEFPKEGPSILRIQQVVRGDSAAYFCASSQQGAHNEQFFGPGTRLTVL.

The CDR3 region has the DNA TGCGCCAGCAGCTTGAGGCTAGCGGGAGTGAGTGAGCAGTTCTTC. It translates to CASSLRLAGVSEQFF. The chain recombines TRBV5-1 with TRBJ2-1, with 10 bases that match TRBD2. Germline V CDR1 and CDR2: SGHRS, YFSETQ. The CDR3 is 15 residues long. V shed 1 base, J shed 9 bases, and the junction held 7 bases outside the gene matches.

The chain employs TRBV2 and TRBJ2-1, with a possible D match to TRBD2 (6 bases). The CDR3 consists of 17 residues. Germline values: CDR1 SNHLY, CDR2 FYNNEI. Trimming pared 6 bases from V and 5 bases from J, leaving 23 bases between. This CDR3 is CASSGSSVSASHNEQFF. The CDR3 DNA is TGTGCCAGCAGCGGGTCTAGCGTGAGTGCGTCCCACAATGAGCAGTTCTTC.

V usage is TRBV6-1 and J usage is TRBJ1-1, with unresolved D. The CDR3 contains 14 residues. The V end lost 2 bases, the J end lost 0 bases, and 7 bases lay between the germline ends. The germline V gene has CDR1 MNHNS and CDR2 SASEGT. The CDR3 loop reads CASSEWNLNTEAFF. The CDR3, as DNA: TGTGCCAGCAGTGAATGGAACCTGAACACTGAAGCTTTCTTT.

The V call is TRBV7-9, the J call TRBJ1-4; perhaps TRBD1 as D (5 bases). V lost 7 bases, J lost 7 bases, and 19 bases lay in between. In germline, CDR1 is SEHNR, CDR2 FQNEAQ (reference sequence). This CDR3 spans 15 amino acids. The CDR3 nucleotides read TGTGCCAGCACCCGGGGACCCGGGGTCGGTGAAAAACTGTTTTTT. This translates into CASTRGPGVGEKLFF.

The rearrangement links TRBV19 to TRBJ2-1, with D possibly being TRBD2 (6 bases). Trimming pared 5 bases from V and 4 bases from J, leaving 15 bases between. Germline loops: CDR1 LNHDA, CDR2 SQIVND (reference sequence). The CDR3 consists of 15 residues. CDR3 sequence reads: CASSPLPGTYNEQFF. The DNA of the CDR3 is TGTGCCAGTAGTCCCCTACCCGGGACTTACAATGAGCAGTTCTTC.

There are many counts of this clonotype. As DNA, the CDR3 is TGTGCCAGCAGTGCCGGGACAGAGAATGAGCAGTTCTTC. This translates into CASSAGTENEQFF. The J gene is TRBJ2-1, the V gene TRBV6-4; 7 bases line up with TRBD1. The CDR3 is 13 amino acids. The J segment lost 7 bases and the V segment lost 4 bases, leaving 4 bases of the junction unmatched. In germline, CDR1 is MRHNA, CDR2 SNTAGT.

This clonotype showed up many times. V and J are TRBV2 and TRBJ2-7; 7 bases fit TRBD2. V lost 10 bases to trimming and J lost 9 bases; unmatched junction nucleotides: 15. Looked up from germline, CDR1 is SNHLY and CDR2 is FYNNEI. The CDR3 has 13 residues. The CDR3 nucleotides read TGTGCCACAAAGCCGGGGGGAATGCGGGGGCAGTACGTC. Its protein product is CATKPGGMRGQYV.

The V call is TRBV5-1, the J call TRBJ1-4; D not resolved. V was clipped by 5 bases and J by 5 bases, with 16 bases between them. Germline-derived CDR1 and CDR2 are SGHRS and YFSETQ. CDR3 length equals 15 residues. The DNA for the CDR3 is TGCGCCAGCAGTCTCGGGCCGCGCGGGAATGAAAAACTGTTTTTT. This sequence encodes CASSLGPRGNEKLFF.

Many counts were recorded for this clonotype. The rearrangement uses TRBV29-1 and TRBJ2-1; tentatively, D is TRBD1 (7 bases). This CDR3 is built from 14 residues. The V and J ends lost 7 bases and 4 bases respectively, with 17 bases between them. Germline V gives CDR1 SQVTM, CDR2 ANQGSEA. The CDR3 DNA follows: TGCAGCGCCCAAGGGCAGGGGGGATACAATGAGCAGTTCTTC. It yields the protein CSAQGQGGYNEQFF.

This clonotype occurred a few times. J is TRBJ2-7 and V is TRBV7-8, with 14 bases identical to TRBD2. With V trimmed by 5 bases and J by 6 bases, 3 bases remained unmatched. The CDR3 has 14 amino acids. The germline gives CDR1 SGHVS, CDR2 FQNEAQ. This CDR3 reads CASSAGLAGVEQYF. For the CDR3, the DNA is TGTGCCAGCAGCGCGGGACTAGCGGGAGTCGAGCAGTACTTC.

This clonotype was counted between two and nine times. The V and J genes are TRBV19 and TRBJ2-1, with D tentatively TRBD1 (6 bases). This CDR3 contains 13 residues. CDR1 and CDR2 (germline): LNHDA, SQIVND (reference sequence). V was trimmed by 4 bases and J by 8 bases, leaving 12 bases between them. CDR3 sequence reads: CASSRRGFDEQFF. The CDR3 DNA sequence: TGTGCCAGTAGTAGAAGGGGGTTCGATGAGCAGTTCTTC. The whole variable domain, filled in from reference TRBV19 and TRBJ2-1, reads DGGITQSPKYLFRKEGQNVTLSCEQNLNHDAMYWYRQDPGQGLRLIYYSQIVNDFQKGDIAEGYSVSREKKESFPLTVTSAQKNPTAFYLCASSRRGFDEQFFGPGTRLTVL.

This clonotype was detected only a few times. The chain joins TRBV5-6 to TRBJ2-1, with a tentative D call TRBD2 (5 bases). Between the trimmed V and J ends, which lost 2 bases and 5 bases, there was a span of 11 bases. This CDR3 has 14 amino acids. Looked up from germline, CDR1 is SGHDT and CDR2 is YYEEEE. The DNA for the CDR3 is TGTGCCAGCAGCTTCTCGGGGTCCAACAATGAGCAGTTCTTC. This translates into CASSFSGSNNEQFF.